These T cell receptor beta chains were read from a single sample in a study of PD-L1 blockade in urothelial cancer. Some clones are missing from TCRdb's copy, which holds only in-frame ones; the method was immunoSEQ multiplex PCR. The sample holds more than 95,000 clones; roughly 83% are singletons and the top ten take roughly 2.6%. The sample consisted of PBMCs, taken around atezolizumab (anti-PD-L1) treatment. These receptors all stem from a man in his fifties or sixties with urothelial cancer. CDR3s include the opening cysteine and the closing phenylalanine or tryptophan. Fields, in order: D gene, clone size, J gene, V gene, CDR3 DNA, CDR3 protein. A D gene is named only where the DNA matches it firmly. The size of a clone is reported for some rows only, either as once, few or many, or as a class for expanded clones.

D gene: TRBD2; clone size: -; J gene: TRBJ2-1; V gene: TRBV10-1; CDR3 DNA: TGCGCCAGCAGCGGAGGGCCTAGCGGAGGCCTCGGCTCCTACAATGAGCAGTTCTTC; CDR3 protein: CASSGGPSGGLGSYNEQFF
D gene: -; clone size: -; J gene: TRBJ2-2; V gene: TRBV10-3; CDR3 DNA: TGTGCCATCAGTCCCGGGATTAACACCGGGGAGCTGTTTTTT; CDR3 protein: CAISPGINTGELFF
D gene: TRBD1; clone size: -; J gene: TRBJ1-2; V gene: TRBV30; CDR3 DNA: TGTGCCTGGAGAGGGACAGGGGGAGGCTACACCTTC; CDR3 protein: CAWRGTGGGYTF
D gene: -; clone size: -; J gene: TRBJ2-5; V gene: TRBV7-9; CDR3 DNA: TGTGCCAGCAGTAATCGGGTGACTTGGACCCAGTACTTC; CDR3 protein: CASSNRVTWTQYF
D gene: -; clone size: -; J gene: TRBJ2-1; V gene: TRBV27; CDR3 DNA: TGTGCCAGCAGTCTACCCTTAGGACTGAATAGTAATGAGCAGTTCTTC; CDR3 protein: CASSLPLGLNSNEQFF
D gene: TRBD1; clone size: -; J gene: TRBJ2-5; V gene: TRBV11-3; CDR3 DNA: TGTGCCAGCAGCTTACGACAGGGGGCCGGAGAGACCCAGTACTTC; CDR3 protein: CASSLRQGAGETQYF
D gene: TRBD2; clone size: -; J gene: TRBJ2-7; V gene: TRBV28; CDR3 DNA: TGTGCCAGCAGTTTAGGGCTAGCGGGAGGGACCTACGAGCAGTACTTC; CDR3 protein: CASSLGLAGGTYEQYF
D gene: TRBD1; clone size: -; J gene: TRBJ2-7; V gene: TRBV7-8; CDR3 DNA: TGTGCCAGCAGCTTACGGGACAGACCCTTACGACAGACTAAAGACGAGCAGTACTTC; CDR3 protein: CASSLRDRPLRQTKDEQYF
D gene: -; clone size: -; J gene: TRBJ2-3; V gene: TRBV5-8; CDR3 DNA: TGTGCCAGCAGCTTGGAAGCGGGCCGGACAGATACGCAGTATTTT; CDR3 protein: CASSLEAGRTDTQYF
D gene: TRBD1; clone size: -; J gene: TRBJ2-7; V gene: TRBV29-1; CDR3 DNA: TGCACCTACCTTTGGGACAGGGAGTACTTC; CDR3 protein: CTYLWDREYF
D gene: TRBD1; clone size: -; J gene: TRBJ1-6; V gene: TRBV6-1; CDR3 DNA: TGTGCCAGCAGTGGGGGACAGGGGCATTCTATACCCCTCCACTTT; CDR3 protein: CASSGGQGHSIPLHF
D gene: -; clone size: -; J gene: TRBJ2-1; V gene: TRBV28; CDR3 DNA: TGTGCCAGCAGTTTCACGACGGCAGGTGCCTACAATGAGCAGTTCTTC; CDR3 protein: CASSFTTAGAYNEQFF
D gene: -; clone size: -; J gene: TRBJ2-1; V gene: TRBV5-1; CDR3 DNA: TGCGCCAGCAGCTGGAGACCTACCCGCTCCTACAATGAGCAGTTCTTC; CDR3 protein: CASSWRPTRSYNEQFF
D gene: TRBD2; clone size: -; J gene: TRBJ2-7; V gene: TRBV30; CDR3 DNA: TGTGCCTGGAGTGTAGCGCGGGGCCCCACTAGCGGTGCCTACGAGCAGTACTTC; CDR3 protein: CAWSVARGPTSGAYEQYF
D gene: -; clone size: -; J gene: TRBJ1-5; V gene: TRBV28; CDR3 DNA: TGTGCCAGCAGTGGAGGGGGAGGGGGCAATCAGCCCCAGCATTTT; CDR3 protein: CASSGGGGGNQPQHF
D gene: -; clone size: -; J gene: TRBJ2-7; V gene: TRBV27; CDR3 DNA: TGTGCCAGCAGTTCGCCGGACAGCTCCTACGAGCAGTACTTC; CDR3 protein: CASSSPDSSYEQYF
D gene: TRBD1; clone size: medium-sized; J gene: TRBJ1-1; V gene: TRBV2; CDR3 DNA: TGTGCCAGCAGCGCCGGGACAGAGAACACTGAAGCTTTCTTT; CDR3 protein: CASSAGTENTEAFF
D gene: TRBD2; clone size: -; J gene: TRBJ2-7; V gene: TRBV7-9; CDR3 DNA: TGTGCCAGCAGCTTCGGCCTACAGCGGGATCAGACCTACGAGCAGTACTTC; CDR3 protein: CASSFGLQRDQTYEQYF
D gene: -; clone size: -; J gene: TRBJ2-7; V gene: TRBV7-2; CDR3 DNA: TGTGCCAGCAGCTTGAGGACTACAACGAGCCACGAGCAGTACTTC; CDR3 protein: CASSLRTTTSHEQYF
D gene: TRBD2; clone size: -; J gene: TRBJ2-1; V gene: TRBV28; CDR3 DNA: TGTGCCAGCAGACAGGGACTAGCGGGAGGGATTAACTACAATGAGCAGTTCTTC; CDR3 protein: CASRQGLAGGINYNEQFF
D gene: -; clone size: -; J gene: TRBJ2-2; V gene: TRBV7-6; CDR3 DNA: TGTGCCAGCAGCTTAGTACTTACCGGGGAGCTGTTTTTT; CDR3 protein: CASSLVLTGELFF
D gene: -; clone size: once; J gene: TRBJ1-2; V gene: TRBV7-9; CDR3 DNA: TGTGCCAGCAGCTTCCCCGCACCGGGTCAAAACTATGGCTACACCTTC; CDR3 protein: CASSFPAPGQNYGYTF
D gene: -; clone size: -; J gene: TRBJ2-6; V gene: TRBV5-6; CDR3 DNA: TGTGCCAGCAGCTGGCCGGACTTATACTCTGGGGCCAACGTCCTGACTTTC; CDR3 protein: CASSWPDLYSGANVLTF
D gene: TRBD1; clone size: once; J gene: TRBJ1-2; V gene: TRBV28; CDR3 DNA: TGTGCCAGCAGAAAACCGGGACAGGGGGGCTACACCTTC; CDR3 protein: CASRKPGQGGYTF
D gene: -; clone size: -; J gene: TRBJ2-2; V gene: TRBV9; CDR3 DNA: TGTGCCAGCAGCCCCCCTGACAGCCCAATTACCGGGGAGCTGTTTTTT; CDR3 protein: CASSPPDSPITGELFF
D gene: -; clone size: -; J gene: TRBJ1-5; V gene: TRBV19; CDR3 DNA: TGTGCCAGTAGTATAGCACAGCCCTATAGCAATCAGCCCCAGCATTTT; CDR3 protein: CASSIAQPYSNQPQHF
D gene: TRBD2; clone size: -; J gene: TRBJ2-2; V gene: TRBV2; CDR3 DNA: TGTGCCAGCGGACTAGGCAACACCGGGGAGCTGTTTTTT; CDR3 protein: CASGLGNTGELFF
D gene: -; clone size: -; J gene: TRBJ1-5; V gene: TRBV30; CDR3 DNA: TGTGCCTGGAGTCCGCATGTGGGGGGTTGGGGAAATCAGCCCCAGCATTTT; CDR3 protein: CAWSPHVGGWGNQPQHF